This TCR beta chain is from a study of response to subunit inactivated influenza vaccine. Notes on the study in general: There was a suggestion from the authors that each seasonal influenza vaccination recruits few new T cells.

TCRdb itself ran the RT-PCR reads through MiXCR, one entry per CDR3 protein. The sample has some 600,000 distinct CDR3 sequences, about 14% seen once. In this sample, this clonotype turned up a few times. What it recognizes is unknown. This CDR3 comprises 15 residues. Trimming cost V 1 base and J 3 bases; bases outside gene matches: 6. Germline values: CDR1 SGHVS, CDR2 FNYEAQ. This receptor was identified in a man aged 50 to 59 who received an inactivated influenza vaccine. Source: PBMCs from blood, taken around two weeks before vaccination. The V gene is TRBV7-6, the J gene TRBJ2-7, with TRBD2 identical over 7 bases. CDR3 sequence (DNA): TGTGCCAGCAGCTTAGAGGGAAGGGAGGGCTACGAGCAGTACTTC. It yields the protein CASSLEGREGYEQYF.